This TCR beta chain comes out of a study of T cells expressing NK-cell markers. Looking at the study overall: Sorted CD3+CD56-NKG2C+, CD3+CD56+NKG2C- and CD3+CD56+NKG2C+ T cells were the source of the TCR beta repertoires.

After re-calling the 5' RACE reads, TCRdb lists one entry per CDR3 protein, DNA absent. This sample's table has roughly 430,000 distinct CDR3 sequences. CDR3 length: 14 residues. Germline assignment: CDR1 DFQATT and CDR2 SNEGSKA (reference sequence). The sequencing input was blood T cells: a sorted CD56 or NKG2C T cell subset, CD4+ or CD8+ T cells, or bulk PBMC T cells (not recorded which). The rearrangement uses TRBV20-1 and TRBJ2-1; TCRdb outputs TRBD2, but without DNA this stays unchecked. The TCR sequence derives from a woman aged 18 to 75 in good health. CDR3 sequence reads: CSAREAASYNEQFF.